Included here is one TCR beta chain sequence, with context. Trimming removed 3 bases from V and 4 bases from J, with 16 bases in between. Germline V gene sequence: CDR1 MRHNA, CDR2 SNTAGT. This CDR3 region has 16 residues. The data were taken from a study of T-cell reconstitution after alpha-beta-depleted transplantation in children. The authors prepared the TCRbeta library with unique molecular identifiers. One entry per CDR3 protein results from TCRdb running MiXCR on the PCR reads. The table shows roughly 200,000 distinct CDR3 sequences, with more than 12% occurring only once. J is TRBJ1-5 and V is TRBV6-4, with D tentatively TRBD1 (5 bases). Sequences were derived from PBMCs from the stem cell graft donor, sampled from the stem cell graft. The TCR sequence derives from a human donor who donated a stem cell graft to a child with acute lymphoblastic leukemia. DNA for the CDR3: TGTGCCAGCAGTGATCTCCTGGGACGGCAAAATCAGCCCCAGCATTTT. Translating it yields CASSDLLGRQNQPQHF.